Below are 21 T cell receptor beta chains sequenced from a single sample in a study of T cells in Graves' hyperthyroidism and ophthalmopathy. The source material, RNA transcripts, was used to amplify TCR beta CDR3 regions. Researchers ran a first-round RT-PCR on the TCR CDR3 using the HTBI primer set. MiXCR, run by TCRdb on the multiplex PCR reads, gives a single entry per CDR3 protein. The sample holds around 300,000 distinct CDR3 sequences, roughly 13% seen once. The specimen was blood. These receptors were taken from a woman aged 25 to 39 with Graves' hyperthyroidism that later progressed to Graves' ophthalmopathy.

The sample holds a few counts of this clonotype. This chain connects TRBV6-2 or TRBV6-3 to TRBJ2-1; D is perhaps TRBD2 (6 bases). The V gene's germline CDR1 is MNHEY and CDR2 SVGEGT. The V and J ends lost 5 bases and 8 bases respectively, with 22 bases between them. CDR3 length: 16 residues. The CDR3 spells CASSAYRDSPWDEQFF. The CDR3, as DNA: TGTGCCAGCAGTGCTTACCGGGACTCCCCCTGGGATGAGCAGTTCTTC.

This clonotype was recorded many times. The chain has TRBV6-1 and TRBJ2-7; 7 nucleotides agree with TRBD1. Looked up from germline, CDR1 is MNHNS and CDR2 is SASEGT. This CDR3 is 14 amino acids long. With V trimmed by 2 bases and J by 7 bases, 8 bases remained unmatched. The CDR3 loop reads CASSETPRGREQYF. The CDR3 region has the DNA TGTGCCAGCAGTGAAACCCCTAGGGGGCGAGAGCAGTACTTC.

With respect to this clonotype: This may be a read error: a much more frequent sequence differs by one nucleotide. The chain uses TRBV5-1 and TRBJ1-1; a weak D match, TRBD1 (5 bases). CDR1 is SGHRS and CDR2 is YFSETQ in the germline V gene. The CDR3 has 13 amino acids. The CDR3 nucleotides read TGCACCAGCAGCTGGGATGGGGGCACTGAAGCTTTCTTT. Its translation is CTSSWDGGTEAFF.

The chain recombines TRBV6-2 or TRBV6-3 with TRBJ2-1, with unresolved D. The ends were cut back, 8 bases at V and 1 base at J, with 18 bases in the middle. This CDR3 is built from 16 residues. Germline values: CDR1 MNHEY, CDR2 SVGEGT. The CDR3 DNA sequence: TGTGCCAGCGCCATAGCCAGTTCTCCATCCTACAATGAGCAGTTCTTC. This translates into CASAIASSPSYNEQFF.

This clonotype was detected many times. The rearrangement links TRBV5-8 to TRBJ2-7; no firm D call. V shed 1 base and J shed 3 bases, with 20 bases lying between them. Germline V gene data show CDR1 as SGHTS and CDR2 as YDEGEE. This CDR3 is 17 amino acids long. Written as DNA, the CDR3 is TGTGCCAGCAGCTTGTGGGCGACCGCGGATCAGAGCTACGAGCAGTACTTC. Its protein product is CASSLWATADQSYEQYF.

This clonotype was seen ten or more times. V and J are TRBV13 and TRBJ2-5; 9 bases fit TRBD2. The trim removed 2 bases at V and 7 bases at J, leaving 2 bases unmatched. The length of the CDR3 is 13 residues. CDR1 and CDR2 from the germline V gene are PRHDT and FYEKMQ (reference sequence). CDR3 sequence: CASSLSREGTQYF. The DNA of the CDR3 is TGTGCCAGCAGCTTATCGCGGGAGGGGACCCAGTACTTC.

The V gene is TRBV6-5, the J gene TRBJ1-5; D is ambiguous. Germline V gene lookup returns CDR1 MNHEY and CDR2 SVGAGI. The V end lost 0 bases, the J end lost 7 bases, and 10 bases lay between the germline ends. This CDR3 spans 14 amino acids. Here the CDR3 reads CASSYSGEPQPQHF. CDR3 nucleotide sequence: TGTGCCAGCAGTTACTCTGGGGAGCCCCAGCCCCAGCATTTT.

The rearrangement uses TRBV5-5 and TRBJ2-7, with D hard to call. V dropped 3 bases and J dropped 5 bases, with 15 bases sitting between them. The CDR3 consists of 14 residues. Germline V gives CDR1 SGHKS, CDR2 YYEKEE (reference sequence). CDR3 loop: CASSSPDQSHEQYF. Written as DNA, the CDR3 is TGTGCCAGCAGCTCCCCCGACCAATCCCACGAGCAGTACTTC.

This clonotype was recorded many times. V usage is TRBV10-3 and J usage is TRBJ1-2; 9 nucleotides line up with TRBD1. Germline V gene lookup returns CDR1 ENHRY and CDR2 SYGVKD. The CDR3 has 15 amino acids. Losses at the gene ends were 6 bases for V and 1 base for J; bases not matched to a gene: 6. As DNA, the CDR3 is TGTGCCATCAGCGCGGGACAGGGCCATAACTATGGCTACACCTTC. Its protein is CAISAGQGHNYGYTF.

This chain links TRBV19 with TRBJ1-4; D ambiguous. This CDR3 comprises 13 residues. The ends were cut back, 5 bases at V and 4 bases at J, with 8 bases in the middle. CDR1 and CDR2 (germline): LNHDA, SQIVND (reference sequence). The CDR3 DNA reads as TGTGCCAGTAGTCGAGTGCTTAATGAAAAACTGTTTTTT. Its protein is CASSRVLNEKLFF.

The chain combines TRBV7-9 with TRBJ1-5; 10 bases agree with TRBD1. V trimming: 5 bases; J trimming: 6 bases; junction bases outside the gene matches: 7. The CDR3 sequence is 15 residues long. In germline, CDR1 is SEHNR, CDR2 FQNEAQ (reference sequence). The CDR3 DNA follows: TGTGCCAGCAGCCCCAGTGGACAGGGGGTTCAGCCCCAGCATTTT. Protein product: CASSPSGQGVQPQHF.

In its sample, this clonotype was seen a few times. An end of the junction does not agree with germline; a read error may underlie this. The genes are TRBV7-9 and TRBJ2-1; 9 bases agree with TRBD2. The germline gives CDR1 SEHNR, CDR2 FQNEAQ (reference sequence). The CDR3 contains 16 residues. CDR3 sequence: CASSLRASGRFNEQLF. The CDR3 DNA reads as TGTGCCAGCAGCTTACGAGCCAGCGGGAGGTTCAATGAGCAGCTCTTC.

The rearrangement links TRBV13 to TRBJ2-3; D gene unclear. Germline CDR1 PRHDT, CDR2 FYEKMQ (reference sequence). V lost 2 bases, J lost 5 bases, and 14 bases lay in between. The CDR3 contains 15 residues. The CDR3 DNA sequence: TGTGCCAGCAGCTTACGTGGGTCCTCCCAAGATACGCAGTATTTT. Translating gives CASSLRGSSQDTQYF.

The V and J genes are TRBV4-1 and TRBJ2-6; TRBD2 might be the D (6 bases). Trimming stripped 1 base from V and 4 bases from J, with 17 bases between. From germline, CDR1 is MGHRA and CDR2 YSYEKL. CDR3 size: 18 residues. The CDR3 sequence is CASSQVLGLGVGANVLTF. CDR3 in DNA: TGCGCCAGCAGCCAAGTGTTGGGACTGGGGGTCGGGGCCAACGTCCTGACTTTC.

This clonotype was picked up many times. The chain links TRBV7-2 to TRBJ1-1, with TRBD1 matching 7 bases. Germline-derived CDR1 and CDR2 are SGHTA and FQGNSA. Trimming took 5 bases from V and 4 from J; bases not matched to a gene: 7. There are 14 residues in the CDR3. The CDR3 reads CASSSTTGATEAFF. CDR3 in DNA: TGTGCCAGCAGCAGTACTACAGGGGCCACTGAAGCTTTCTTT.

The J gene is TRBJ1-1, the V gene TRBV3-1; TRBD1 aligns across 8 bases. Germline-derived CDR1 and CDR2 are LGHDT and YNNKEL (reference sequence). The CDR3 sequence is 14 residues long. The J segment lost 8 bases and the V segment lost 1 base, leaving 6 bases of the junction unmatched. The CDR3 is CASSQANRGEEAFF. CDR3 DNA: TGTGCCAGCAGCCAAGCGAACAGGGGGGAGGAAGCTTTCTTT. Based on the CDR3 plus reference TRBV3-1 and TRBJ1-1, the full variable domain is DTAVSQTPKYLVTQMGNDKSIKCEQNLGHDTMYWYKQDSKKFLKIMFSYNNKELIINETVPNRFSPKSPDKAHLNLHINSLELGDSAVYFCASSQANRGEEAFFGQGTRLTVV.

This clonotype was observed at least ten times. The V gene is TRBV20-1, the J gene TRBJ2-2; D uncertain. Trimming stripped 6 bases from V and 5 bases from J, with 10 bases between. CDR3 size: 12 residues. CDR1 DFQATT and CDR2 SNEGSKA come from the germline V gene (reference sequence). Here the CDR3 reads CSAKHETGELFF. DNA for the CDR3: TGCAGTGCCAAACACGAGACCGGGGAGCTGTTTTTT.

The chain employs TRBV5-4 and TRBJ2-7; possibly TRBD1 for D (6 bases). The CDR3 runs to 14 residues. V was pared by 4 bases and J by 0 bases, with 11 bases between. Germline V gene sequence: CDR1 SGHNT, CDR2 YYREEE (reference sequence). Here the CDR3 DNA reads TGTGCCAGCAGCCCAGGGGCGAGCTCCTACGAGCAGTACTTC. Protein product: CASSPGASSYEQYF.

The genes are TRBV11-3 and TRBJ2-3, with D perhaps being TRBD1 or TRBD2 (6 bases each). V lost 1 base, J lost 2 bases, and 10 bases lay in between. The germline V gene encodes CDR1 SGHNT and CDR2 YENEEA. The CDR3 has 15 amino acids. The CDR3 DNA reads TGTGCCAGCAGCTTAGCGGGGGCGGTCACAGATACGCAGTATTTT. Its protein is CASSLAGAVTDTQYF.

Many counts were recorded for this clonotype. One end of the junction is discordant with germline, which a read error may explain. This chain uses TRBV18 with TRBJ1-1; D is possibly TRBD1 (5 bases). The CDR3 contains 14 residues. Germline V CDR1 and CDR2: KGHSH, LQKENI. The CDR3 loop is CASSPQVVDTEAFF. For the CDR3, the DNA is TGTGCCAGCTCGCCACAGGTCGTGGACACTGAAGCTTTCTTT.

The chain couples TRBV7-6 to TRBJ2-2, with 11 bases identical to TRBD1. Germline CDR1 reads SGHVS; CDR2 reads FNYEAQ. The V segment lost 5 bases and the J segment 4 bases; nucleotides outside the gene matches: 9. The CDR3 sequence is 17 residues long. CDR3: CASSPRGQGAFTGELFF. DNA for the CDR3: TGTGCCAGCAGCCCGCGAGGACAGGGGGCTTTCACCGGGGAGCTGTTTTTT. The full variable domain, its missing parts supplied by reference TRBV7-6 and TRBJ2-2, is GAGVSQSPRYKVTKRGQDVALRCDPISGHVSLYWYRQALGQGPEFLTYFNYEAQQDKSGLPNDRFSAERPEGSISTLTIQRTEQRDSAMYRCASSPRGQGAFTGELFFGEGSRLTVL.